The 15 T cell receptor beta chains presented below share a single source sample, sequenced in a study of cytomegalovirus exposure and HLA in healthy donors. A multiplex PCR was run with 60 Vbeta primers and 13 Jbeta primers. Clones were read by immunoSEQ multiplex PCR, and TCRdb kept only the in-frame ones, dropping some. Of 150,000 to 200,000 clones in the sample, 65% to 85% are singletons; the top ten hold about 1.4%. The sequenced sample was PBMCs. Every receptor here comes from a girl under 18 in good health and CMV-seropositive.

V and J are TRBV4-2 and TRBJ2-5; TRBD2 might be the D (6 bases). V gave up 1 base and J gave up 1 base, with 13 bases separating them. There are 16 residues in the CDR3. CDR1 and CDR2 from the germline V gene are LGHNA and YNFKEQ. The CDR3: CASSQGTSYAQETQYF. In nucleotides, the CDR3 is TGTGCCAGCAGCCAAGGTACTAGCTACGCCCAAGAGACCCAGTACTTC.

V is TRBV4-1 and J is TRBJ2-3; 7 bases agree with TRBD2. This CDR3 contains 16 residues. V gave up 1 base and J gave up 3 bases; unmatched junction bases: 7. Germline assignment: CDR1 MGHRA and CDR2 YSYEKL. This chain's CDR3 is CASSQVGGSPTDTQYF. CDR3 bases: TGCGCCAGCAGCCAAGTCGGCGGGAGTCCGACAGATACGCAGTATTTT.

This sequence joins TRBV7-2 and TRBJ2-2, with TRBD2 matching over 11 bases. Germline loops: CDR1 SGHTA, CDR2 FQGNSA. This CDR3 has 17 amino acids. V shed 5 bases, J shed 4 bases, and the junction held 9 bases outside the gene matches. The CDR3 region has the DNA TGTGCCAGCAGCCGACAACTAGCGGGAGTGGGCACCGGGGAGCTGTTTTTT. It encodes CASSRQLAGVGTGELFF.

CDR3 sequence (DNA): TGTGCCAGCAGCTCGGGACAGAGATACTACGAGCAGTACTTC. This sequence encodes CASSSGQRYYEQYF. The J gene is TRBJ2-7, the V gene TRBV7-6, with 7 bases matching TRBD1. This CDR3 has 14 residues. J gave up 3 bases and V 4 bases, and 6 bases lay outside the gene matches. CDR1 and CDR2 (germline): SGHVS, FNYEAQ.

The rearrangement joins TRBV7-2 to TRBJ2-7; D unresolved. The germline gives CDR1 SGHTA, CDR2 FQGNSA. Deletions cut 10 bases from V and 2 bases from J, with 12 bases between. This CDR3 has 12 amino acids. The CDR3 nucleotides are TGTGCCATTCGGCGAGGAGCCTACGAGCAGTACTTC. Translated: CAIRRGAYEQYF.

This chain uses TRBV7-3 with TRBJ2-1; maybe TRBD2 (5 bases). The CDR3 spans 15 residues. The germline CDR1 and CDR2 sequences are SGHTA and FQGTGA. The V end lost 4 bases, the J end lost 6 bases, and 16 bases lay between the germline ends. CDR3 in DNA: TGTGCCAGCAGCTCACCCTCACTAGTGTCCAATGAGCAGTTCTTC. Protein sequence: CASSSPSLVSNEQFF.

In its sample, this clone was seen once. V and J are TRBV5-1 and TRBJ2-3, with 9 positions matching TRBD1. Germline V lookup: CDR1 SGHRS, CDR2 YFSETQ. CDR3 size: 18 residues. V lost 5 bases and J lost 4; bases outside the gene matches: 17. The CDR3 loop reads CASRQPPGTGSVADTQYF. CDR3 sequence (DNA): TGCGCCAGCAGACAACCTCCCGGGACAGGGAGTGTGGCAGATACGCAGTATTTT.

This rearrangement joins TRBV5-1 to TRBJ2-5; possible D gene TRBD1, 6 bases. This CDR3 is 14 amino acids long. CDR1 and CDR2 from the germline V gene are SGHRS and YFSETQ. V gave up 2 bases and J gave up 2 bases, with 10 bases separating them. The CDR3 region has the DNA TGCGCCAGCAGCTTCGGGACATCACAAGAGACCCAGTACTTC. This gives the protein CASSFGTSQETQYF.

This chain uses TRBV4-3 with TRBJ1-5; D gene uncertain. The CDR3 loop spans 14 amino acids. The ends were cut back, 2 bases at V and 1 base at J, with 6 bases in the middle. From germline, CDR1 is LGHNA and CDR2 YSLEER. The CDR3 sequence is CASSQTGSNQPQHF. CDR3 DNA sequence: TGCGCCAGCAGCCAAACCGGGAGCAATCAGCCCCAGCATTTT.

CDR3 protein: CASSLEASGRANEQFF. CDR3 nucleotide sequence: TGTGCCAGCAGCTTAGAAGCTAGCGGGAGGGCCAATGAGCAGTTCTTC. The rearrangement joins TRBV7-6 to TRBJ2-1; the match to TRBD2 covers 12 bases. CDR3 length: 16 amino acids. The V segment lost 1 base and the J segment 6 bases; nucleotides outside the gene matches: 4. The germline V gene has CDR1 SGHVS and CDR2 FNYEAQ.

The rearrangement uses TRBV27 and TRBJ2-7, with 7 bases identical to TRBD2. Germline lookup yields CDR1 MNHEY and CDR2 SMNVEV (reference sequence). CDR3 size: 17 residues. After removal of 3 bases from V and 1 base from J, the junction contained 12 bases not matched to a gene. The CDR3 nucleotides are TGTGCCAGCAGTTTGATGCCCGGGCGGGAGAGATCCTACGAGCAGTACTTC. Residues: CASSLMPGRERSYEQYF.

With respect to this clone: One junction end does not reproduce the germline sequence, and a read error may be involved. The chain links TRBV10-2 to TRBJ2-3, with no clear D. Germline V gene sequence: CDR1 WSHSY, CDR2 SAAADI. CDR3 length: 11 amino acids. The CDR3 spells CASSVSTTPNF. CDR3 nucleotide sequence: TGCGCCAGCAGTGTGTCAACAACCCCGAATTTT.

The chain is built from TRBV27 and TRBJ1-1, with 11 positions matching TRBD1. Trimming took 3 bases from V and 5 from J; bases not matched to a gene: 8. This CDR3 contains 16 residues. Germline CDR1 reads MNHEY; CDR2 reads SMNVEV (reference sequence). The CDR3 DNA sequence: TGTGCCAGCAGTTTCTTTAGGACAGGGGGCTGGACTGAAGCTTTCTTT. This gives the protein CASSFFRTGGWTEAFF.

The rearrangement links TRBV7-8 to TRBJ1-2; D not certain. This CDR3 has 13 amino acids. V dropped 5 bases and J dropped 3 bases, with 10 bases sitting between them. Germline CDR1 SGHVS, CDR2 FQNEAQ. The CDR3 DNA reads as TGTGCCAGCAGCACTTACCCATACTATGGCTACACCTTC. Its translation: CASSTYPYYGYTF.

The chain recombines TRBV15 with TRBJ1-5; a possible D gene is TRBD1 (5 bases). V lost 3 bases and J 6 bases, leaving 12 bases between the germline ends. The CDR3 has 14 residues. The germline CDR1 and CDR2 sequences are LNHNV and YYDKDF (reference sequence). The chain's CDR3 is CATSRQGGGQPQHF. CDR3 sequence (DNA): TGTGCCACCAGCAGGCAGGGAGGTGGTCAGCCCCAGCATTTT.